The source of this TCR beta chain is a study of PD-L1 blockade in urothelial cancer. Turning to the study itself: It was at 3 weeks (second dose) and 6 weeks after treatment start that blood was analyzed.

This CDR3 comprises 13 residues. The J segment lost 7 bases and the V segment lost 5 bases, leaving 8 bases of the junction unmatched. In germline, CDR1 is GTSNPN, CDR2 SVGIG (reference sequence). Assay used: immunoSEQ multiplex PCR; TCRdb lists only in-frame clones, some missing. The table records about 39,000 clones, around 89% of them present only once. The material sequenced was PBMCs, taken around atezolizumab (anti-PD-L1) treatment. This chain joins TRBV30 and TRBJ2-5; 9 bases are a match to TRBD1. The clonotype comes from a man in his 60s with urothelial cancer. The CDR3 DNA is TGTGCCTGGGGCCATACAGGGGGCGCGACCCAGTACTTC. It encodes CAWGHTGGATQYF. Together with reference TRBV30 and TRBJ2-5, the CDR3 gives the full variable domain: SQTIHQWPATLVQPVGSPLSLECTVEGTSNPNLYWYRQAAGRGLQLLFYSVGIGQISSEVPQNLSASRPQDRQFILSSKKLLLSDSGFYLCAWGHTGGATQYFGPGTRLLVL.